These 11 T cell receptor beta chains were sequenced from one sample in a study of regulatory T cells in long-lasting Graves disease. Time point indicated: newly diagnosed GD, antithyroid drugs for less than 3 months. Preparation of the TCR library used RNA extracted from PBMCs. Through Arm-PCR of CDR3 regions and iRepertoire HTBI primers, TCR beta libraries were built. TCRdb re-called the multiplex PCR reads through MiXCR, storing one row per CDR3 protein. The table includes roughly 220,000 distinct CDR3 sequences, 15% to 20% detected once. Sequencing used peripheral blood mononuclear cells (PBMCs), obtained at new diagnosis, from a patient treated with antithyroid drugs. The source of these receptors is a female donor with Graves disease.

This clonotype has a count of ten or more. The rearrangement uses TRBV2 and TRBJ1-4; a possible D gene is TRBD1 (5 bases). The CDR3 length is 13 residues. Germline V lookup: CDR1 SNHLY, CDR2 FYNNEI. Trimming stripped 11 bases from V and 2 bases from J, with 12 bases between. As DNA, the CDR3 is TGTGCCGGGACCACGGGGACTAATGAAAAACTGTTTTTT. This encodes CAGTTGTNEKLFF.

The sample holds many counts of this clonotype. This chain uses TRBV24-1 with TRBJ2-3, with a weak D call TRBD2 (6 bases). V dropped 1 base and J dropped 3 bases, with 10 bases sitting between them. The CDR3 is made up of 15 amino acids. The germline V gene encodes CDR1 KGHDR and CDR2 SFDVKD. CDR3 in DNA: TGTGCCACCAGTGATTTCGCTAGCGCAACAGATACGCAGTATTTT. Translating it yields CATSDFASATDTQYF.

This clonotype was observed many times. The chain uses TRBV6-1 and TRBJ2-7; D unclear. This CDR3 is 15 amino acids long. The germline V gene encodes CDR1 MNHNS and CDR2 SASEGT. V lost 7 bases, J lost 4 bases, and 20 bases lay in between. The CDR3 nucleotides read TGTGCCAGCAACACAAAGGTTGGGATATCATACGAGCAGTACTTC. Amino acids: CASNTKVGISYEQYF.

This rearrangement joins TRBV20-1 to TRBJ2-4; no reliable D call. Germline-derived CDR1 and CDR2 are DFQATT and SNEGSKA (reference sequence). V was clipped by 0 bases and J by 12 bases, with 12 bases between them. This CDR3 is 12 amino acids long. The CDR3 is CSAREDAFDQYF. The CDR3 bases are TGCAGTGCTAGAGAGGACGCCTTCGATCAGTACTTC.

This clonotype occurred many times. CDR3 DNA sequence: TGTGCCAGCAGTGTACAGGGTTCCGGGAACTATGGCTACACCTTC. It yields the protein CASSVQGSGNYGYTF. The V and J genes are TRBV28 and TRBJ1-2; TRBD1 is a possible D gene (6 bases). V lost 5 bases and J lost 2, with 15 bases in between. The CDR3 has 15 residues. Germline-derived CDR1 and CDR2 are MDHEN and SYDVKM.

This clonotype came up many times. The gene calls are TRBV19 and TRBJ1-2; D is unclear. CDR3 size: 11 residues. V lost 3 bases, J lost 8 bases, and 7 bases lay in between. CDR1 and CDR2 (germline): LNHDA, SQIVND (reference sequence). The CDR3 is CASSMWNGYTF. The CDR3 DNA sequence: TGTGCCAGTAGTATGTGGAACGGCTACACCTTC.

This rearrangement joins TRBV29-1 to TRBJ2-1; 9 bases map to TRBD2. The V and J ends lost 3 bases and 1 base, in that order; junction bases with no gene match: 7. Germline CDR1 is SQVTM and CDR2 is ANQGSEA. CDR3 size: 16 residues. The CDR3 spells CSVEDSGRRSYNEQFF. The DNA for the CDR3 is TGCAGCGTTGAGGATAGCGGGAGAAGGTCCTACAATGAGCAGTTCTTC.

This clonotype was seen repeatedly, ten times or more. The V gene is TRBV7-9, the J gene TRBJ2-7, with 14 positions matching TRBD2. CDR1 is SEHNR, CDR2 FQNEAQ, per germline (reference sequence). V shed 5 bases and J 4 bases; nucleotides not matched to a gene: 1. This CDR3 has 14 amino acids. The CDR3 protein is CASSGLAGGYEQYF. CDR3 in DNA: TGTGCCAGCAGCGGACTAGCGGGAGGATACGAGCAGTACTTC. Full variable domain (outside the CDR3, taken from reference TRBV7-9 and TRBJ2-7): DTGVSQNPRHKITKRGQNVTFRCDPISEHNRLYWYRQTLGQGPEFLTYFQNEAQLEKSRLLSDRFSAERPKGSFSTLEIQRTEQGDSAMYLCASSGLAGGYEQYFGPGTRLTVT.

This clonotype was observed many times. This chain links TRBV10-3 with TRBJ1-3; D is ambiguous. Trimming pared 5 bases from V and 4 bases from J, leaving 6 bases between. Germline V lookup: CDR1 ENHRY, CDR2 SYGVKD. The CDR3 sequence is 12 residues long. The CDR3 DNA reads TGTGCCATCAGTCTAAGAGGAAACACCATATATTTT. Translated, it gives CAISLRGNTIYF.

This CDR3 reads CASIPGWGLNTEAFF. The CDR3 coding sequence is TGTGCCAGCATCCCGGGTTGGGGGTTGAACACTGAAGCTTTCTTT. The chain recombines TRBV6-1 with TRBJ1-1; weak D call: TRBD1 (5 bases). The V gene lost 7 bases and the J gene lost 0 bases, with 15 bases spanning the gap. The V gene's germline CDR1 is MNHNS and CDR2 SASEGT. The CDR3 contains 15 residues.

This clonotype has ten or more counts. This rearrangement joins TRBV6-1 to TRBJ1-5; 9 bases map to TRBD1. Germline V lookup: CDR1 MNHNS, CDR2 SASEGT. The V segment lost 6 bases and the J segment 1 base; nucleotides outside the gene matches: 10. CDR3 size: 17 residues. CDR3 protein: CASSITSGQGSNQPQHF. The CDR3 bases are TGTGCCAGCAGCATCACCTCGGGACAGGGCAGCAATCAGCCCCAGCATTTT.